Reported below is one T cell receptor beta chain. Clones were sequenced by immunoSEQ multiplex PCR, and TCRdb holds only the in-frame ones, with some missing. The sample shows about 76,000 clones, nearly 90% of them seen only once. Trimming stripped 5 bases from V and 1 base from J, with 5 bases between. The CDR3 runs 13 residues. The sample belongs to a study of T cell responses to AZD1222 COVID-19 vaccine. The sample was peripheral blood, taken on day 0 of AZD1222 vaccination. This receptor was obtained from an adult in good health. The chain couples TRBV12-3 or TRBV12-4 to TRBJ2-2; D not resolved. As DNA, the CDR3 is TGTGCCAGCAGTGCTGGGAACACCGGGGAGCTGTTTTTT. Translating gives CASSAGNTGELFF.